This TCR beta chain comes out of a study of shared clonotypes between healthy human individuals. Across the whole study: The study enrolled a couple of women and a few men aged 18 to 49.

Donors included only healthy HIV-negative adults lacking recent acute infections or vaccinations. Nashville, Tennessee was home to all donors, each a Caucasian adult. Germline V gives CDR1 MDHEN, CDR2 SYDVKM. This CDR3 is 17 amino acids long. Trimming stripped 6 bases from V and 1 base from J, with 22 bases between. Per the original methods: As immunoSEQ supplied junction-only sequences (without quality scores), filtering differed. The protocol was immunoSEQ multiplex PCR, while the TCRdb copy is restricted to in-frame clones and leaves out a portion. That table is the source of V, J and clone size, and D and trimming were worked out from the DNA. The data hold about half a million clones, with around 80% observed a single time.

This TCR was sampled from a woman aged 35 to 49 in good health. Some clones in this sample may be carry-over from other donors' samples. The chain links TRBV28 to TRBJ2-7; maybe TRBD1 (6 bases). What was sequenced was PBMCs. In nucleotides, the CDR3 is TGTGCCAGCAGCCCAAGGGGGTGGGATGGCAGATCCTACGAGCAGTACTTC. It translates to CASSPRGWDGRSYEQYF.